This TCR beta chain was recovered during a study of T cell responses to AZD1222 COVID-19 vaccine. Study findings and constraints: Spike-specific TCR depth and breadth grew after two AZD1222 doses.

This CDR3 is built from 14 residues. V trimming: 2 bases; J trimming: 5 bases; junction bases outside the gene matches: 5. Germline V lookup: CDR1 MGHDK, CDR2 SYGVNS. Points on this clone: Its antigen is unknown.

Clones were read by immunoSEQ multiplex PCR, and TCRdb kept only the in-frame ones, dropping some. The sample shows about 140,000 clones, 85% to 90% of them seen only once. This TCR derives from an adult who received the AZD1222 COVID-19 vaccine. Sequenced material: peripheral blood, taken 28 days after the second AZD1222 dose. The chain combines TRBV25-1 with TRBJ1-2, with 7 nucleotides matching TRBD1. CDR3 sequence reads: CASSEPQGRYGYTF. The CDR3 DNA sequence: TGTGCCAGCAGTGAACCACAGGGGAGGTATGGCTACACCTTC.